This TCR beta chain is drawn from a study of blood T cells in healthy people across ages. Caucasian individuals from Russia who were healthy and aged 6 to 90 acted as donors. The second PCR ran roughly 7 to 12 cycles with a sample-barcoded 5' primer and J-beta primers. TCRdb processed the 5' RACE reads anew with MiXCR; each CDR3 protein has one entry. The sample holds 1.6 million or so distinct CDR3 sequences; 30% to 40% are singletons and the top ten take approximately 10%. The CDR3 is 16 amino acids. Germline-derived CDR1 and CDR2 are SGHTA and FQGNSA. Trimming cost V 1 base and J 7 bases; bases outside gene matches: 12.

The TCR comes from a young woman in good health. Material for sequencing was blood. The rearrangement joins TRBV7-2 to TRBJ2-7; 8 nucleotides match TRBD1. CDR3 DNA sequence: TGTGCCAGCAGCTTAGATGGGACAGGACAATTGCGAGAGCAGTACTTC. Amino acid sequence: CASSLDGTGQLREQYF. Full variable domain (remainder filled in from reference TRBV7-2 and TRBJ2-7): GAGVSQSPSNKVTEKGKDVELRCDPISGHTALYWYRQSLGQGLEFLIYFQGNSAPDKSGLPSDRFSAERTGGSVSTLTIQRTQQEDSAVYLCASSLDGTGQLREQYFGPGTRLTVT.